This TCR beta chain is from a study of radiation and T cells in renal cell carcinoma. Study information: Nephrectomy followed 15 Gy stereotactic body radiation by 4 weeks. Findings of the study overall: Baseline intratumoral clonotype presence is unknown without pretreatment biopsies.

In this sample, this clone turned up once. Its antigen is still unknown. Germline CDR1 is SGHNT and CDR2 is YYREEE (reference sequence). There are 13 residues in the CDR3. Trimming took 0 bases from V and 5 from J, leaving 9 bases between them. Sequenced by immunoSEQ multiplex PCR; TCRdb stores in-frame clones only, minus some. The sample records about 160,000 clones, about 88% being singletons. Time point of the sample: baseline pretreatment blood. The sample's treatment: 15 Gy SBRT to primary tumor, nephrectomy 4 weeks later. Serial blood draws occurred at baseline and 2 and 4 weeks post-SBRT. The V gene is TRBV5-4, the J gene TRBJ2-7; D remains unclear. The source of this sequence is an older woman with renal cell carcinoma. This specimen was blood, taken from a patient whose treatment included radiotherapy and nephrectomy. This CDR3 is CASSLGALNEQYF. For the CDR3, the DNA is TGTGCCAGCAGCTTGGGGGCTCTGAACGAGCAGTACTTC.